Given below is one T cell receptor beta chain in context. Its specific antigen is unknown. At one boundary the junction diverges from the germline segment, which might be a read error. The sample comes from a study of CD8 T cells in ankylosing spondylitis (TCRdb year 2017). Background for the entire study: The study set out to find disease-linked TCR variants by profiling T cell receptor beta repertoires in ankylosing spondylitis patients and healthy donors. The full study cohort was made up of about 24 ankylosing spondylitis patients and 95 to 130 healthy donors. Peripheral blood was sampled, and synovial fluid was also collected from ankylosing spondylitis patients.

This sample was sequenced with an Illumina HiSeq 2500. Quantitative 5'-RACE with molecular barcodes was used to prepare TCR beta libraries. The paper's processing steps were these. Disease-linked TCR variants were identified with a new computational method built on a probabilistic model of VDJ rearrangement. In TCRdb, the public reads were trimmed at Q25 with fastp and aligned with MiXCR, with productive beta chains retained. Records with the same CDR3 protein are collapsed into one entry carrying the most frequent genes and DNA. These V and J calls are TCRdb output, not the study's own analysis. The sample has approximately 150,000 distinct CDR3 sequences on record, about 32% of them singletons. Approximately 5.9% of the sample is in the top ten clones. Beyond this particular receptor, the publication reports: The disease-linked clones showed a CD8+ phenotype and occurred at relatively low frequencies in peripheral blood. Some of the motif variants had been reported before in the synovial fluid and blood of reactive arthritis patients, a finding that suggests common disease-initiation mechanisms. According to the report, matched synovial fluid samples from ankylosing spondylitis patients were significantly enriched for the disease-linked clones. A TCR beta motif of eight highly homologous amino acid variants appeared characteristic of blood from ankylosing spondylitis patients.

Synovial fluid samples were paired with blood samples taken from the same ankylosing spondylitis patients. CDR1 SSHAT and CDR2 FNYEAQ are derived from the germline V gene (reference sequence). There are 15 amino acids in the CDR3, from cysteine to phenylalanine inclusive. Only the CDR3 DNA is retained, 45 bases long and in frame from the first base. What was sequenced was synovial fluid, either unsorted or a sorted T cell fraction (not recorded which). The TCR comes from a male donor with ankylosing spondylitis. The chain is assembled from TRBV7-7 and TRBJ2-1; the D segment could be TRBD2, given 6 matching bases. The CDR3 corresponds to CASSLGAGAYNEQFF. The base sequence is TGTGCTAGCAGCTTAGGAGCGGGCGCTTACAATGAGCAGTTCTTC.